This T cell receptor beta chain comes out of a study of blood T cell repertoires in COVID-19. Overall study context: Whether acute or convalescent, the COVID-19 samples came from the United States, Italy and Spain. Nucleic acid was either cDNA or gDNA, and it came from T cells, B-cell-depleted T cells, or PBMCs.

Per the germline V gene, CDR1 is LNHDA and CDR2 is SQIVND (reference sequence). The CDR3 covers 16 residues. The J segment lost 5 bases and the V segment lost 7 bases, leaving 10 bases of the junction unmatched. Repertoires were generated with immunoSEQ multiplex PCR, while TCRdb's copy carries only in-frame clones and drops some. The repertoire has 190,000 or so clones, 80% to 90% of them found once; the top ten carry 12%. Participant ages covered about 18 to 90 years across 25 or so US areas. What the recovered Cohort 3 donors had was two negative PCRs, clearance, or symptom resolution. The material sequenced was PBMCs or T cells enriched from blood (not recorded which). The receptor was derived from a man aged 40-49 years who had recovered from COVID-19. V usage is TRBV19 and J usage is TRBJ2-3; TRBD2 agrees at 12 bases. Written as DNA, the CDR3 is TGTGCCAGTAATAGGCCGGGACTAGCGGGTGGAGATACGCAGTATTTT. It encodes CASNRPGLAGGDTQYF.